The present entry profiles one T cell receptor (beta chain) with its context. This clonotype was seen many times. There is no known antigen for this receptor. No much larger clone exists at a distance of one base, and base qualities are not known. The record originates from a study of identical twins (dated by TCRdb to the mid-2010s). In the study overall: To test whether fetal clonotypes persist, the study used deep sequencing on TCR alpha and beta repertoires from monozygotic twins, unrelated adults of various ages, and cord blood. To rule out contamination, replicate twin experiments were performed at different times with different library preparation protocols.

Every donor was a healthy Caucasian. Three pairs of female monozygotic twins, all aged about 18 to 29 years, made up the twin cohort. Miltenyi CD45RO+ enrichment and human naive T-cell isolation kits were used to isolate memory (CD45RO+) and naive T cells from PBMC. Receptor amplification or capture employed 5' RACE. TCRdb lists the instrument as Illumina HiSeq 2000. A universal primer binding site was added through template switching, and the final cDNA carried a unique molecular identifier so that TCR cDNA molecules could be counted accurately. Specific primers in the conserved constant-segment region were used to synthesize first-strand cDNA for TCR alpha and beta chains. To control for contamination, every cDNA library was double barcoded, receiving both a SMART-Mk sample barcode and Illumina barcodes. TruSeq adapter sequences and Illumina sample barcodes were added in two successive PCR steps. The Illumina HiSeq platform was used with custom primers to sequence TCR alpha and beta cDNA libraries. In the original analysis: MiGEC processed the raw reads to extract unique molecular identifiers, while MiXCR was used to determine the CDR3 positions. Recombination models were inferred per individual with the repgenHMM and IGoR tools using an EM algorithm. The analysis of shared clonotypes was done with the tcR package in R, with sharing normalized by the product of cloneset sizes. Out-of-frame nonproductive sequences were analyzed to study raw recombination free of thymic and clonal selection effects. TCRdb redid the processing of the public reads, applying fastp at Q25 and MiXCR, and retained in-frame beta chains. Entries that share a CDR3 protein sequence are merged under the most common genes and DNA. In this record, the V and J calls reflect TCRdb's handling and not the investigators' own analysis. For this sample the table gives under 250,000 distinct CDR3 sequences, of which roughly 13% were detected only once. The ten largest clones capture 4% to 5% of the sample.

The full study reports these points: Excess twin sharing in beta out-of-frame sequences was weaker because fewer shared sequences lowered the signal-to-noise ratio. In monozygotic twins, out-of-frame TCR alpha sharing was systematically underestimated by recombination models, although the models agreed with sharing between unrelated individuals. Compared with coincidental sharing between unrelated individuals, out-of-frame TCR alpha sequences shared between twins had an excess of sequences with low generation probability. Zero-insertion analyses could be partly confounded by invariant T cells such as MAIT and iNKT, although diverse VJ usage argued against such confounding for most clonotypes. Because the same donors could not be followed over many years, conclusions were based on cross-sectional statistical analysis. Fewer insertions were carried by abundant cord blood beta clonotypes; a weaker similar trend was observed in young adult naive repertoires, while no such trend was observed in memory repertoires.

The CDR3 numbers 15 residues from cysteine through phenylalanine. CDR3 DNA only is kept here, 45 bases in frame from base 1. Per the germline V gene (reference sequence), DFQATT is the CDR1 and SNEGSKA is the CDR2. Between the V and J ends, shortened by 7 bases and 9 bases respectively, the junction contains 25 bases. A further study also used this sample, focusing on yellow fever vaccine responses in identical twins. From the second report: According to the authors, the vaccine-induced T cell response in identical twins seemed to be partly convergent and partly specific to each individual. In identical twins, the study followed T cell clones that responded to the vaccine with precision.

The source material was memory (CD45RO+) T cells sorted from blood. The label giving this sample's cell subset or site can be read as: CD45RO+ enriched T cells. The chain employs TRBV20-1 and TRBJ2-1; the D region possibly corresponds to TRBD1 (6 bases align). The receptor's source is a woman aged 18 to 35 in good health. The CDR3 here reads CSVPTGLAQGSEQFF. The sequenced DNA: TGCAGTGTCCCGACAGGCCTTGCACAGGGAAGTGAGCAGTTCTTC.